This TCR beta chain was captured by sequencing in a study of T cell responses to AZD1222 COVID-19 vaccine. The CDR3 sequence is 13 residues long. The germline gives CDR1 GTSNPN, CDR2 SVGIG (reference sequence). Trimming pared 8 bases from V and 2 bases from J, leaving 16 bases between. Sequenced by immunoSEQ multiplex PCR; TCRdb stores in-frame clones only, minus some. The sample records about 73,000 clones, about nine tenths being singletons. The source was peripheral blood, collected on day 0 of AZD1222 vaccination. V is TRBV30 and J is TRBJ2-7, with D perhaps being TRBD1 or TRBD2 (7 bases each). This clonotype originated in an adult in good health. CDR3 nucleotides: TGTGCCGGAATGCAGGGGGGGCCCTACGAGCAGTACTTC. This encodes CAGMQGGPYEQYF.